Included here is one TCR beta chain sequence, with context. The antigen is not known. The data belong to a study of cytomegalovirus exposure and HLA in healthy donors. Study findings and constraints: Judged likely to be a sequencing artifact was a cluster of highly shared sequence variants.

The donors gave bone marrow, and they were healthy. Vbeta (60) and Jbeta (13) primers were used in the PCR. Some clones are missing from TCRdb's copy, which holds only in-frame ones; the method was immunoSEQ multiplex PCR. The sample lists 250,000 to 350,000 clones, approximately 90% seen once, with about 4% in the top ten. This TCR derives from a man aged 40-50 years in good health and CMV-seropositive. The sample comprised PBMCs.

CDR3 region: CAWTGLAGVETQYF. CDR3 coding DNA: TGTGCCTGGACTGGACTAGCGGGAGTAGAGACCCAGTACTTC. V is TRBV30 and J is TRBJ2-5; 13 positions agree with TRBD2. Trimming cost V 4 bases and J 4 bases; bases outside gene matches: 3. The length of the CDR3 is 14 residues. The germline V gene has CDR1 GTSNPN and CDR2 SVGIG (reference sequence).